One sample yielded the 10 T cell receptor beta chains listed below, sequenced in a study of T cells after yellow fever vaccination. TCRdb passed the 5' RACE reads through MiXCR, listing each CDR3 protein once. The repertoire has tens of thousands of distinct CDR3 sequences, 7.4% of them found once; the top ten carry 25% to 35%. Sequencing was performed on CD8+ T cells sorted from PBMCs, taken less than 18 days after the first yellow fever vaccination. The source is a man between 18 and 29 years old who received the YFV17D yellow fever vaccine.

This clonotype was found many times. The J gene is TRBJ1-2, the V gene TRBV6-5; D ambiguous. V gave up 4 bases and J gave up 3 bases, with 9 bases separating them. The germline CDR1 and CDR2 sequences are MNHEY and SVGAGI. The CDR3 has 13 residues. CDR3 bases: TGTGCCAGCAGTTTTGGCGGAGACTATGGCTACACCTTC. Protein product: CASSFGGDYGYTF.

The sample holds many counts of this clonotype. The chain recombines TRBV6-2 or TRBV6-3 with TRBJ1-2; D might be TRBD1 (6 bases). The germline V and J ends were trimmed by 6 bases and 11 bases, with 13 bases remaining between them. CDR1 and CDR2 from the germline V gene are MNHEY and SVGEGT. There are 11 residues in the CDR3. In nucleotides, the CDR3 is TGTGCCAGCAGCCCACAGGGCCGATACACCTTC. It is translated as CASSPQGRYTF.

This clonotype has a count of ten or more. The DNA of the CDR3 is TGCAGTGCTAGAGCCGAGGACTACTCCTACGAGCAGTACGTC. Amino acids: CSARAEDYSYEQYV. The rearrangement uses TRBV20-1 and TRBJ2-7; D might be TRBD2 (6 bases). This CDR3 is built from 14 residues. CDR1 DFQATT and CDR2 SNEGSKA come from the germline V gene (reference sequence). Deletions cut 1 base from V and 0 bases from J, with 10 bases between.

This clonotype was seen ten or more times. The V call is TRBV12-3 or TRBV12-4, the J call TRBJ2-5; maybe TRBD1 (8 bases). This CDR3 comprises 15 residues. V was trimmed by 0 bases and J by 4 bases, leaving 12 bases between them. This CDR3 reads CASSLAHRGGETQYF. CDR3 DNA: TGTGCCAGCAGTTTAGCGCACAGGGGGGGAGAGACCCAGTACTTC.

Ten or more counts support this clonotype. The chain carries TRBV7-6 and TRBJ2-3; either TRBD1 or TRBD2 may supply D (8 bases each). The length of the CDR3 is 17 residues. Trimming took 5 bases from V and 4 from J, leaving 22 bases between them. Germline CDR1 SGHVS, CDR2 FNYEAQ. CDR3 bases: TGTGCCAGCAGCCCCGGGGTAGCGGGGACAGGCGCAGATACGCAGTATTTT. It translates to CASSPGVAGTGADTQYF.

At least ten counts were recorded for this clonotype. The chain couples TRBV29-1 to TRBJ1-1; maybe TRBD1 (6 bases). Trimming took off 6 bases at V and 4 bases at J, with 24 bases between the two ends. Germline CDR1 is SQVTM and CDR2 is ANQGSEA. The length of the CDR3 is 16 residues. CDR3 coding DNA: TGCAGCGTCCATGCCGGGGGGCGCGGAGGAAGCACTGAAGCTTTCTTT. This encodes CSVHAGGRGGSTEAFF.

This clonotype was counted many times. The J gene is TRBJ2-1, the V gene TRBV5-1; D possibly corresponds to TRBD1 (6 bases). Deletions cut 0 bases from V and 6 bases from J, with 10 bases between. This CDR3 has 14 residues. The germline V gene encodes CDR1 SGHRS and CDR2 YFSETQ. The CDR3 loop is CASSLDLQGNEQFF. CDR3 DNA sequence: TGCGCCAGCAGCTTGGACCTACAGGGCAATGAGCAGTTCTTC.

In this sample, this clonotype turned up a few times. The genes are TRBV5-1 and TRBJ2-7; 7 bases map to TRBD1. CDR3 length: 12 amino acids. Per the germline V gene, CDR1 is SGHRS and CDR2 is YFSETQ. V dropped 0 bases and J dropped 6; count of bases not matched to a gene: 0. The CDR3 coding sequence is TGCGCCAGCAGCTTGGACAGGGGCGAGCAGTACGTC. It yields the protein CASSLDRGEQYV.

This clonotype was observed a few times. The chain combines TRBV5-1 with TRBJ1-4; no clear D gene. This CDR3 comprises 16 residues. Trimming cost V 2 bases and J 0 bases, with 11 bases left between them. Looked up from germline, CDR1 is SGHRS and CDR2 is YFSETQ. The CDR3 region is CASSLDKSATNEKLFF. The CDR3 nucleotides are TGCGCCAGCAGCTTAGATAAGTCTGCAACTAATGAAAAACTGTTTTTT.

This clonotype has at least ten counts. This chain uses TRBV5-5 with TRBJ2-1, with D perhaps matching TRBD2 (5 bases). Trimming took off 4 bases at V and 3 bases at J, with 14 bases between the two ends. Germline V lookup: CDR1 SGHKS, CDR2 YYEKEE (reference sequence). The CDR3 sequence is 15 residues long. In DNA, the CDR3 is TGTGCCAGCAGCGCGGGCCGGGGATTCTACAATGAGCAGTTCTTC. Translated: CASSAGRGFYNEQFF. Filled out from reference TRBV5-5 and TRBJ2-1, the complete variable domain reads DAGVTQSPTHLIKTRGQQVTLRCSPISGHKSVSWYQQVLGQGPQFIFQYYEKEERGRGNFPDRFSARQFPNYSSELNVNALLLGDSALYLCASSAGRGFYNEQFFGPGTRLTVL.